The rows below give T cell receptor beta chains drawn from one sample of a study of CD4 T cells in relation to SARS-CoV-2 and coronaviruses. Generated by immunoSEQ multiplex PCR, the TCRdb table keeps only in-frame clones and is missing some. The sample contains about 59,000 clones, 86% of which appear only once. Sequencing was performed on memory CD4+ T cells from PBMCs. These receptors were obtained from a human donor in good health. CDR3s leave out the opening cysteine and the closing phenylalanine or tryptophan. Size is omitted from some rows. Given values are once, few, many or a class for expanded clones.

V: TRBV6-1
J: TRBJ1-5
size: .
CDR3: ASSENRQGNQPQH

V: TRBV30
J: TRBJ1-2
size: .
CDR3: AWSRGRINYGYT

V: TRBV10-1
J: TRBJ2-7
size: .
CDR3: ASSENPGSYEQY

V: TRBV9
J: TRBJ2-7
size: .
CDR3: ASSAGTGSHEQY

V: TRBV6-5
J: TRBJ2-3
size: once
CDR3: ASGLPGTDTQY

V: TRBV4-1
J: TRBJ2-1
size: .
CDR3: ASSQAAGRGNEQF

V: TRBV6-4
J: TRBJ1-1
size: .
CDR3: ASSALPGGEAF

V: TRBV6-1
J: TRBJ1-2
size: .
CDR3: ASSEGSYGYT

V: TRBV11-2
J: TRBJ2-7
size: .
CDR3: ASSLDRSAGSSYEQY

V: TRBV19
J: TRBJ2-7
size: once
CDR3: ASSTPGLPYEQY

V: TRBV12-3/TRBV12-4
J: TRBJ2-1
size: .
CDR3: ASSLAGYEQF

V: TRBV2
J: TRBJ2-3
size: once
CDR3: ATTAVRASDTQY

V: TRBV30
J: TRBJ1-1
size: .
CDR3: AWSRWGATEAF

V: TRBV19
J: TRBJ2-7
size: .
CDR3: ASSTGTGRPYEQY

V: TRBV10-2
J: TRBJ2-3
size: .
CDR3: ASRGRDTDTQY

V: TRBV6-2/TRBV6-3
J: TRBJ2-1
size: few
CDR3: ASSYSNLAGNNEQF

V: TRBV7-9
J: TRBJ2-3
size: .
CDR3: ASSPAAKATDTQY

V: TRBV5-1
J: TRBJ1-4
size: .
CDR3: ASSLQGGVANEKLF

V: TRBV10-3
J: TRBJ2-3
size: .
CDR3: AIRLAGNTDTQY

V: TRBV27
J: TRBJ2-2
size: .
CDR3: ASSFARGRDTGELF

V: TRBV4-1
J: TRBJ2-3
size: .
CDR3: ASSRTATDTQY

V: TRBV19
J: TRBJ1-4
size: .
CDR3: ASSIYPAVTNEKLF

V: TRBV6-5
J: TRBJ2-1
size: .
CDR3: ASRRDTTNNEQF

V: TRBV7-9
J: TRBJ1-4
size: few
CDR3: ASSKRDGRNEKLF

V: TRBV12-3/TRBV12-4
J: TRBJ1-1
size: .
CDR3: ASSFQANTEAF

V: TRBV3-1/TRBV3-2
J: TRBJ2-7
size: few
CDR3: ASSQAPLAGAYEQY

V: TRBV7-6
J: TRBJ1-5
size: .
CDR3: ASSKTGDQGYSNQPQH

V: TRBV9
J: TRBJ1-4
size: medium-sized
CDR3: ASSGGGFGGEAEKLF

V: TRBV19
J: TRBJ2-5
size: .
CDR3: ASSSVLAGARETQY

V: TRBV6-5
J: TRBJ2-2
size: .
CDR3: ASSYLRQGSGELF

V: TRBV19
J: TRBJ2-5
size: .
CDR3: ASSMRRGQETQY

V: TRBV9
J: TRBJ1-3
size: .
CDR3: ASSAGGTGARLGGNTIY

V: TRBV28
J: TRBJ2-5
size: .
CDR3: ASSGADRGGETQY

V: TRBV6-6
J: TRBJ1-4
size: .
CDR3: ASSSLVGGVGEKLF

V: TRBV6-2/TRBV6-3
J: TRBJ1-4
size: .
CDR3: ASSRNRDTLEKLF

V: TRBV4-2
J: TRBJ1-6
size: .
CDR3: ASSARTGGPNSPLH

V: TRBV28
J: TRBJ1-4
size: .
CDR3: ASGQGPGPGSGKLF

V: TRBV5-1
J: TRBJ2-1
size: .
CDR3: ASSWGTGNNEQF

V: TRBV6-1
J: TRBJ2-5
size: .
CDR3: ASSERGKETQY

V: TRBV6-5
J: TRBJ2-3
size: .
CDR3: ASSLSGSGTDTQY

V: TRBV6-5
J: TRBJ1-4
size: once
CDR3: ASNLRGREKLF

V: TRBV7-9
J: TRBJ1-6
size: .
CDR3: ASSLEDIGPGYNSPLH

V: TRBV27
J: TRBJ2-1
size: .
CDR3: ASSLLGKAGSYNEQF

V: TRBV5-1
J: TRBJ1-2
size: .
CDR3: ASSLGTGQRGYT

V: TRBV10-3
J: TRBJ2-7
size: .
CDR3: AISESTDKYEQY

V: TRBV5-1
J: TRBJ2-7
size: medium-sized
CDR3: ASTRLAGVGTYEQY

V: TRBV5-5
J: TRBJ2-3
size: .
CDR3: ASSPDRWGSTDTQY

V: TRBV4-1
J: TRBJ2-6
size: .
CDR3: ASSQESGGGRSGANVLT

V: TRBV6-2/TRBV6-3
J: TRBJ1-2
size: .
CDR3: ASSSQRMGARGYT

V: TRBV11-1
J: TRBJ1-1
size: .
CDR3: ASSAHRANTEAF

V: TRBV7-8
J: TRBJ2-1
size: once
CDR3: ASSLAVRLSSYNEQF